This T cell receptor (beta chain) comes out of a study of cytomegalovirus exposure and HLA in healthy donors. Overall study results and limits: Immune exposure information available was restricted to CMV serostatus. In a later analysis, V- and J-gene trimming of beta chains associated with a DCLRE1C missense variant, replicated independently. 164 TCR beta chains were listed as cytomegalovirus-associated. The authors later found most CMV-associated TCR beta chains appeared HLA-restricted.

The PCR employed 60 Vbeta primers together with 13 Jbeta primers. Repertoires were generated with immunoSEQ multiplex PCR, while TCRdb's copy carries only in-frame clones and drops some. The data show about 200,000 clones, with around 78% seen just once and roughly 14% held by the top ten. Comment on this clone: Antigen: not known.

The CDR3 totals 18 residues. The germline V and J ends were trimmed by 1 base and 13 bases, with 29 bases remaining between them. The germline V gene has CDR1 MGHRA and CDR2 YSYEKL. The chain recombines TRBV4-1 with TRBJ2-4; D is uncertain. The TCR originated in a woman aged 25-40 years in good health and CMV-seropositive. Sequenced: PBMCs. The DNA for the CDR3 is TGCGCCAGCAGCCAAGGGGTTCTTATAAACATTCAAGGATTCGGGCAGTACTTC. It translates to CASSQGVLINIQGFGQYF.